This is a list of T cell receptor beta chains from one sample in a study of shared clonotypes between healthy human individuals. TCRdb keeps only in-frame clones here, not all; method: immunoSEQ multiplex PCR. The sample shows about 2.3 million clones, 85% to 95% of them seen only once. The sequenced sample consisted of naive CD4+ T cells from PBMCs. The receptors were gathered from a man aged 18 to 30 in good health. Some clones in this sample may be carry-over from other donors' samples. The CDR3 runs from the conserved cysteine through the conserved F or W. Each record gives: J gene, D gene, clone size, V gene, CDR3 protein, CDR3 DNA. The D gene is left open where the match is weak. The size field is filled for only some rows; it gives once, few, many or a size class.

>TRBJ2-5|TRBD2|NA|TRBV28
CATRPGTTKETQYF
TGTGCCACCCGACCCGGGACTACCAAAGAGACCCAGTACTTC
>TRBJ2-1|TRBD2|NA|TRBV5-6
CASSTLGGRRVSDEQFF
TGTGCCAGCAGCACCCTGGGCGGGAGGAGGGTGTCGGATGAGCAGTTCTTC
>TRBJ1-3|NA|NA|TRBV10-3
CAISGQPSNTIYF
TGTGCCATCAGTGGACAGCCGTCAAACACCATATATTTT
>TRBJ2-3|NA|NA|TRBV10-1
CASTERRGEDTQYF
TGCGCCAGCACTGAAAGGAGGGGGGAAGATACGCAGTATTTT
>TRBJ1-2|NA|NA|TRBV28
CASRAFVGQGYTF
TGTGCCAGCAGGGCTTTTGTGGGGCAGGGCTACACCTTC
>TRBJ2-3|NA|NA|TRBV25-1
CARRTDTQYF
TGTGCCAGGCGCACAGATACGCAGTATTTT
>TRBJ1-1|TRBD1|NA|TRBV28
CASSPRTGNYFEAFF
TGTGCCAGCAGCCCCAGGACAGGGAATTATTTTGAAGCTTTCTTT
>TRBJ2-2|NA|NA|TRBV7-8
CASSLRGSGELFF
TGTGCCAGCAGCTTACGTGGGAGCGGGGAGCTGTTTTTT
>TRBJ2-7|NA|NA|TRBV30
CAWSRGRGAYEQYF
TGTGCCTGGAGCCGGGGCCGGGGTGCTTACGAGCAGTACTTC
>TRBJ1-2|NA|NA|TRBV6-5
CASRSDSNYGYTF
TGTGCCAGCAGGTCGGACAGTAACTATGGCTACACCTTC
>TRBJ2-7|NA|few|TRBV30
CAWSVGQFLYEQYF
TGTGCCTGGAGTGTAGGGCAGTTTCTCTACGAGCAGTACTTC
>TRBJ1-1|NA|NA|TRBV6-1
CASSHGQNTEAFF
TGTGCCAGCAGCCATGGACAGAACACTGAAGCTTTCTTT
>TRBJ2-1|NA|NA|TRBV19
CASTLQRGFNEQFF
TGTGCCAGTACTCTACAACGGGGGTTCAATGAGCAGTTCTTC
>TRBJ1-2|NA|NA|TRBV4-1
CASSQYTGFRGYTF
TGCGCCAGCAGCCAATATACAGGTTTTCGTGGCTACACCTTC
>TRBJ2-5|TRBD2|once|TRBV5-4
CASSRTSVQETQYF
TGTGCCAGCAGCCGGACTAGCGTCCAAGAGACCCAGTACTTC
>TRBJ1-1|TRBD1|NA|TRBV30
CAWETPGQAFRDTEAFF
TGTGCCTGGGAAACCCCGGGACAGGCTTTTCGAGACACTGAAGCTTTCTTT
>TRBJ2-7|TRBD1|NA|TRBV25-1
CASSPRQGRPYEQYF
TGTGCCAGCAGTCCACGACAGGGGCGACCCTACGAGCAGTACTTC
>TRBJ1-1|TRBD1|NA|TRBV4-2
CASSQEGRGLTEAFF
TGTGCCAGCAGCCAAGAGGGCAGGGGGCTAACTGAAGCTTTCTTT
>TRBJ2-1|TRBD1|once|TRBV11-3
CASSLDRDSSYNEQFF
TGTGCCAGCAGCTTAGACCGGGACAGCTCCTACAATGAGCAGTTCTTC
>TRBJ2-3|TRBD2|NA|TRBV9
CASSPRTSVLSTDTQYF
TGTGCCAGCAGCCCGAGGACTAGCGTCCTTAGCACAGATACGCAGTATTTT
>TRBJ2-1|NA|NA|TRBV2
CASSPPRANSYNEQFF
TGTGCCAGCAGTCCCCCCCGAGCGAACTCCTACAATGAGCAGTTCTTC
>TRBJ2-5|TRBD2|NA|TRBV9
CASRRESQETQYF
TGTGCCAGCAGGCGGGAGTCCCAAGAGACCCAGTACTTC
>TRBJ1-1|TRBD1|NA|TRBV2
CASGRQGAYTEAFF
TGTGCCAGCGGAAGACAGGGGGCTTACACTGAAGCTTTCTTT
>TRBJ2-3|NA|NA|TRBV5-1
CASSLAPLPRGTDTQYF
TGCGCCAGCAGCTTGGCCCCCTTGCCACGGGGCACAGATACGCAGTATTTT
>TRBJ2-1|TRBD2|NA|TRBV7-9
CASSLASGRAAYNEQFF
TGTGCCAGCAGCTTAGCTAGCGGGAGGGCCGCCTACAATGAGCAGTTCTTC
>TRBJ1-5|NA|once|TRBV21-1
CASSRGTKEETENNSNQPQHF
TGTGCCAGCAGCAGGGGAACCAAAGAGGAAACAGAGAATAATAGCAATCAGCCCCAGCATTTT
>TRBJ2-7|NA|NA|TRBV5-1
CASSGGAYYEQYF
TGCGCCAGCAGCGGCGGAGCCTACTACGAGCAGTACTTC
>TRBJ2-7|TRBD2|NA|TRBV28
CASSPGTSGATEQYF
TGTGCCAGCAGTCCCGGGACTAGCGGGGCAACTGAGCAGTACTTC
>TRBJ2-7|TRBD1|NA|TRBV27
CASKKKSGTGASYEQYF
TGTGCCAGCAAGAAGAAGTCCGGGACAGGGGCATCCTACGAGCAGTACTTC
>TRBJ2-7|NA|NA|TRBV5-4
CASSLQRASYEQYF
TGTGCCAGCAGCCTCCAAAGGGCCAGCTACGAGCAGTACTTC
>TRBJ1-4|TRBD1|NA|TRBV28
CASSPLGTVGATNEKLFF
TGTGCCAGCAGCCCCCTTGGGACAGTTGGTGCAACTAATGAAAAACTGTTTTTT
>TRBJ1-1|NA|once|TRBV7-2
CASSHDWNTEAFF
TGTGCCAGCAGCCACGACTGGAACACTGAAGCTTTCTTT
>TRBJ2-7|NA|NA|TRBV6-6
CASSYAATYEQYF
TGTGCCAGCAGTTACGCGGCCACCTACGAGCAGTACTTC
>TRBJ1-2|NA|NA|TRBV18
CASSPGAGDYGYTF
TGTGCCAGCTCACCAGGGGCGGGGGACTATGGCTACACCTTC
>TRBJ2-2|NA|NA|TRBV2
CASSPRETGELFF
TGTGCCAGCAGCCCCAGGGAGACCGGGGAGCTGTTTTTT
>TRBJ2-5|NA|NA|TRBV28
CASSSGAQETQYF
TGTGCCAGCAGTTCCGGGGCCCAAGAGACCCAGTACTTC
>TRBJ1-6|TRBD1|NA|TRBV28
CASSYRDRDSPLHF
TGTGCCAGCAGCTACCGGGACAGGGATTCACCCCTCCACTTT
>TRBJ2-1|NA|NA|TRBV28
CASSFRPLRGKWYNEQFF
TGTGCCAGCAGTTTCCGGCCGTTGCGCGGGAAGTGGTACAATGAGCAGTTCTTC
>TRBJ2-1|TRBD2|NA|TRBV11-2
CASSVSSGSSYNEQFF
TGTGCCAGCAGCGTATCTAGCGGGAGCTCCTACAATGAGCAGTTCTTC
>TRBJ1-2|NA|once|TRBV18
CASSPPGLGYGYTF
TGTGCCAGCTCACCCCCAGGGCTTGGGTATGGCTACACCTTC
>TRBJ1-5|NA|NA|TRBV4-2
CASSQEVGPSPQHF
TGTGCCAGCAGCCAAGAAGTAGGTCCCTCGCCCCAGCATTTT
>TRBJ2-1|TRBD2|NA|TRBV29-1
CSARGLAGYNEQFF
TGCAGCGCCCGGGGACTAGCGGGCTACAATGAGCAGTTCTTC
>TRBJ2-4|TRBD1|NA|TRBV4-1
CASSSPGQGAAKNIQYF
TGCGCCAGCAGCTCCCCGGGACAGGGGGCAGCCAAAAACATTCAGTACTTC
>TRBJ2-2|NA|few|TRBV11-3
CASSSTGELFF
TGTGCCAGCAGCTCTACCGGGGAGCTGTTTTTT
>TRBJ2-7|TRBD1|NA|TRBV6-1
CASRGTGGNDEQYF
TGTGCCAGCAGGGGGACAGGGGGCAACGACGAGCAGTACTTC
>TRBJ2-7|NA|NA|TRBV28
CASGAGGAYEQYF
TGTGCCAGCGGGGCTGGGGGGGCGTACGAGCAGTACTTC
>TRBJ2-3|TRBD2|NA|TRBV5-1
CASGGLAGARDTQYF
TGCGCCAGCGGGGGGCTAGCGGGAGCCAGAGATACGCAGTATTTT
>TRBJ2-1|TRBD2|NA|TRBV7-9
CASSPGLAGGFYEQFF
TGTGCCAGCAGCCCCGGACTAGCGGGAGGGTTCTACGAGCAGTTCTTC
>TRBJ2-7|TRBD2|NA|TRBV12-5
CASGSGRPEYF
TGTGCTAGTGGGAGCGGGAGGCCCGAGTACTTC
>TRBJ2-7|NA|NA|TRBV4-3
CASSEGYDPGGSFYEQYF
TGCGCCAGCAGCGAAGGATATGACCCCGGGGGATCCTTCTACGAGCAGTACTTC
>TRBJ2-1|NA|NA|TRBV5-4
CASSLRYPLGSNEQFF
TGTGCCAGCAGCTTGCGGTACCCCCTAGGGAGCAATGAGCAGTTCTTC